The rows below give T cell receptor beta chains drawn from one sample of a study of blood T cell repertoires in COVID-19. Only in-frame clones appear in the TCRdb table, and some are missing; sequencing was by immunoSEQ multiplex PCR. The sample shows tens of thousands of clones, roughly nine tenths of them seen only once. Sequencing was carried out using peripheral blood. The receptor source for this set is a man aged 60-69 years with active COVID-19. Both conserved end residues are part of each CDR3. The D gene is left open where the match is weak.

CDR3,DNA,V,J,D
CASSSRSGGIYGYTF,TGTGCCAGCAGCTCAAGATCAGGGGGCATCTATGGCTACACCTTC,TRBV5-5,TRBJ1-2,TRBD1
CASSEKAGANTGELFF,TGTGCCAGCAGCGAGAAGGCAGGGGCTAACACCGGGGAGCTGTTTTTT,TRBV27,TRBJ2-2,NA
CALAGGTTQYF,TGTGCCCTAGCGGGGGGGACAACCCAGTACTTC,TRBV28,TRBJ2-5,TRBD2
CASSYRTGGSYEQYF,TGTGCCAGCAGCTACAGGACAGGGGGCTCCTACGAGCAGTACTTC,TRBV11-2,TRBJ2-7,TRBD1
CASSPLGVTNYGYTF,TGTGCCAGCAGCCCCCTGGGAGTCACCAACTATGGCTACACCTTC,TRBV7-6,TRBJ1-2,NA
CASSLGAEGTIYF,TGTGCCAGCAGCTTGGGGGCGGAGGGTACCATATATTTT,TRBV5-4,TRBJ1-3,NA
CASSAQQSGGELFF,TGTGCCAGCAGCGCCCAACAGAGCGGCGGGGAGCTGTTTTTT,TRBV9,TRBJ2-2,NA
CASSLEQTTGELFF,TGTGCCAGCAGTTTGGAGCAAACTACCGGGGAGCTGTTTTTT,TRBV28,TRBJ2-2,NA
CASRIGGSGRRTGELFF,TGTGCCAGCAGGATCGGGGGCAGCGGGAGGAGAACCGGGGAGCTGTTTTTT,TRBV5-4,TRBJ2-2,TRBD2
CASSVRGSPANTGELFF,TGTGCCAGCAGCGTAAGGGGGAGCCCAGCGAACACCGGGGAGCTGTTTTTT,TRBV9,TRBJ2-2,NA
CAWSVDRVRSGANVLTF,TGTGCCTGGAGTGTCGACAGGGTTAGGTCTGGGGCCAACGTCCTGACTTTC,TRBV30,TRBJ2-6,TRBD1
CASSLGRGSYEQYF,TGCGCCAGCAGCTTGGGTCGGGGTTCCTACGAGCAGTACTTC,TRBV5-1,TRBJ2-7,NA
CASSQDRGRAQYF,TGCGCCAGCAGCCAAGATCGTGGGCGTGCGCAGTATTTT,TRBV4-1,TRBJ2-3,NA